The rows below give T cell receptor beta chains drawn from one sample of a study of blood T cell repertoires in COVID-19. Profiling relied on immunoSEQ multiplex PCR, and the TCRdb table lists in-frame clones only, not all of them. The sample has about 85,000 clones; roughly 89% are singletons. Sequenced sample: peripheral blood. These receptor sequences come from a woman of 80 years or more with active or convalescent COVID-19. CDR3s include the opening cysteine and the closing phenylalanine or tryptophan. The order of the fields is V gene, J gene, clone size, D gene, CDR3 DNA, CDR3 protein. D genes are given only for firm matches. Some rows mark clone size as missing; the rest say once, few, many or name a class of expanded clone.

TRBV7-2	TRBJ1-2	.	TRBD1	TGTGCCAGCAGCTTAGAGCCAGGGGGGTATGGCTACACCTTC	CASSLEPGGYGYTF
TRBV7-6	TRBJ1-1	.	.	TGTGCCAGCAGCCAGGTGGGCACTGAAGCTTTCTTT	CASSQVGTEAFF
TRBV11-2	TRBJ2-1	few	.	TGTGCCAGCAGCTTAGATATAGGGGGCTCCTACAATGAGCAGTTCTTC	CASSLDIGGSYNEQFF
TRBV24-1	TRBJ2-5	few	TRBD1	TGTGCCACCAGTGATCCCAACCCGGGACAGGGAAAGACCCAGTACTTC	CATSDPNPGQGKTQYF
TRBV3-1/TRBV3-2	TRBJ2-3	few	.	.	CASSQLGKRDGTDTQYFVRAQYF
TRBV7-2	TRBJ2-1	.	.	TGTGCCAGCAGCTCTTACGGGACTTATGTGGATGAGCAGTTCTTC	CASSSYGTYVDEQFF
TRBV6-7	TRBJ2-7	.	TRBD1	TGTGCCAGCAGTTACTCGGGGACAGGGCCCTGCGAGCAGTACTTC	CASSYSGTGPCEQYF
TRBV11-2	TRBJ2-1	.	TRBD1	TGTGCCAGCAGCTTAGATGTACAGGGGGACAATGAGCAGTTCTTC	CASSLDVQGDNEQFF
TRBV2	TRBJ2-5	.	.	TGTGCCAGCAGTGCCTTGCGGAAAGAGACCCAGTACTTC	CASSALRKETQYF
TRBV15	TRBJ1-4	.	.	TGTGCCACCAGGGGGCCGGAAAATAATGAAAAACTGTTTTTT	CATRGPENNEKLFF
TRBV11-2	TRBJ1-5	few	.	TGTGCCAGCAGCACAGACACGGGCAATCAGCCCCAGCATTTT	CASSTDTGNQPQHF
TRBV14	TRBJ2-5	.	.	TGTGCCAGCAGCCTGTCTGAGACCCAGTACTTC	CASSLSETQYF
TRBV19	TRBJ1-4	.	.	TGTGCCAGTACGGGGGGGCCAACTAATGAAAAACTGTTTTTT	CASTGGPTNEKLFF
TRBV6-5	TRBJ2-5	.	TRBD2	TGTGCCAGCAGTTCAAGGACTAGCGCACAAGAGACCCAGTACTTC	CASSSRTSAQETQYF
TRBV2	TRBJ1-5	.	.	TGTGCCAGCGCCGGTCCATACAATCAGCCCCAGCATTTT	CASAGPYNQPQHF
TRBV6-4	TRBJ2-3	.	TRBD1	TGTGCCAGCAGTGAGAGGGACAGGTACACAGATACGCAGTATTTT	CASSERDRYTDTQYF
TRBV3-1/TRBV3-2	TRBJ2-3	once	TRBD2	TGTGCCAGCAGCCTCAAGCGGGAGAGGGGAGCAGATACGCAGTATTTT	CASSLKRERGADTQYF
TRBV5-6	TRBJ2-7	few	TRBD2	TGTGCCAGCAGCCCGCTCACTAGCGGTCCCTACGAGCAGTACTTC	CASSPLTSGPYEQYF
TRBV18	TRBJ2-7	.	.	TGTGCCAGCTCACCATTGCGGGTCTACGAGCAGTACTTC	CASSPLRVYEQYF
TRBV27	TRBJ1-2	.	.	TGTGCCAGCAGCCCTCCGCGGGGCTATGGCTACACCTTC	CASSPPRGYGYTF
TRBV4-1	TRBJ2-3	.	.	TGCGCCAGCAGCCAAGAACGGGGAAGGCTTGGACTCAGCACAGATACGCAGTATTTT	CASSQERGRLGLSTDTQYF
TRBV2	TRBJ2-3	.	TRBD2	TGTGCCAGCGGTATAGGGACTAGCATAGATACGCAGTATTTT	CASGIGTSIDTQYF
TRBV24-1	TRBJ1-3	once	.	TGTGCCAGCCAGAGGAACTCTGGAAACACCATATATTTT	CASQRNSGNTIYF
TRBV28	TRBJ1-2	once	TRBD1	TGTGCCAGCACCTCCGCCCTGGGACAGGGGGCGCTTTACTATGGCTACACCTTC	CASTSALGQGALYYGYTF
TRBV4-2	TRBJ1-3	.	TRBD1	TGTGCCAGCAGCCAAGCCCGACAGGGGCTTGGAAACACCATATATTTT	CASSQARQGLGNTIYF
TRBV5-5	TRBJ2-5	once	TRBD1	TGTGCCAGCAGCCGAGACAGGGGCCCCGGGGGTGAGACCCAGTACTTC	CASSRDRGPGGETQYF
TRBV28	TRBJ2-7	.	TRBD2	TGTGCCAGCAGGGGCCCGGGAGGTACGTACGAGCAGTACTTC	CASRGPGGTYEQYF
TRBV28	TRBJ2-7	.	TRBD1	TGTGCCAGCAGGACAGGGGCGGTGTACGAGCAGTACTTC	CASRTGAVYEQYF
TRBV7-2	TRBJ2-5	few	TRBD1	TGTGCCAGCAGCTTAGTCAATGCAGGACAGGGGGCTGCGTCCCAGTACTTC	CASSLVNAGQGAASQYF
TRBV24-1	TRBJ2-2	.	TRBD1	TGTGCCACCAGTGATCCAAGACAGGGAAAAACCGGGGAGCTGTTTTTT	CATSDPRQGKTGELFF
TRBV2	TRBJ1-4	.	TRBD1	TGTGCCAGCAACCAGGGGACAGGGCGAAGAGCAACTAATGAAAAACTGTTTTTT	CASNQGTGRRATNEKLFF
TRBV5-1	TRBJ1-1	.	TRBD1	TGCGCCAGCAGCTTAGAGACAGGGGAAGCTTTCTTT	CASSLETGEAFF
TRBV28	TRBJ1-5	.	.	TGTGCCAGCACCCCCGGGGGTATAGGCAATCAGCCCCAGCATTTT	CASTPGGIGNQPQHF
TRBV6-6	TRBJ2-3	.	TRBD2	TGTGCCAGCAGTCATTCGGGAGGGGGCACAGATACGCAGTATTTT	CASSHSGGGTDTQYF
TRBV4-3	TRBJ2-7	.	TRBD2	TGCGCCAGCAGCCAAGGGCTAGCGGGCTACGAGCAGTACTTC	CASSQGLAGYEQYF
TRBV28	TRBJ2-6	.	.	TGTGCCAGCATTAAAGGGGGTTTTGGGGCCAACGTCCTGACTTTC	CASIKGGFGANVLTF
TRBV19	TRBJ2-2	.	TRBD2	TGTGCCAGTAGGAACCTAGCGGGAGATTCCGGGGAGCTGTTTTTT	CASRNLAGDSGELFF
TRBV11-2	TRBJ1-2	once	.	TGTGCCAGCAGCTCCAGGATGGGGGCTGGCTACACCTTC	CASSSRMGAGYTF
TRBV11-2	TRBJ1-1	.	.	TGTGCCAGCAGCTTAGACTGGGGGGGTGAAGCTTTCTTT	CASSLDWGGEAFF
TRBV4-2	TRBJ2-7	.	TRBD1	TGTGCCAGCAGCCAAGATCAGGGGACAGGGACCTACGAGCAGTACTTC	CASSQDQGTGTYEQYF
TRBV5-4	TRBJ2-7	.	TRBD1	TGTGCCAGCAGCTTGGAGGGGGACAGGGGTAACGAGCAGTACTTC	CASSLEGDRGNEQYF
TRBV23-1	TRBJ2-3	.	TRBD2	TGCGCCAGCAGTCACTGTGGGACTAGCGGGAGGAACACAGATACGCAGTATTTT	CASSHCGTSGRNTDTQYF
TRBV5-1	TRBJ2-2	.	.	TGCGCCAGCAGCAGACCTACAGGAACAACCGGGGAGCTGTTTTTT	CASSRPTGTTGELFF
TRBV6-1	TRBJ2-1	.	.	TGTGCCAGCAGCCAGGGCTATGAGCAGTTCTTC	CASSQGYEQFF
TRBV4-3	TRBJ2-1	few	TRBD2	TGCGCCAGCAGCCAAGATCACGGGAGGGCCGATGAGCAGTTCTTC	CASSQDHGRADEQFF
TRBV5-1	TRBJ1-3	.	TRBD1	TGCGCCAGCAGCTTGGCGGTGACAGGGACCATCTCTGGAAACACCATATATTTT	CASSLAVTGTISGNTIYF
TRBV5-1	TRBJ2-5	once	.	TGCGCCAGCAGACTGGGCAGATACCAAGAGACCCAGTACTTC	CASRLGRYQETQYF
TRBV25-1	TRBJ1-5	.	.	TGTGCCAGCAGTGGGGGGGGGAATCAGCCCCAGCATTTT	CASSGGGNQPQHF
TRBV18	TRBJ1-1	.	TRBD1	TGTGCCAGCTCACCTCGACAGGGGATGAACACTGAAGCTTTCTTT	CASSPRQGMNTEAFF
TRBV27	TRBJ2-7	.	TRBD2	TGTGCCAGCAGTCGCCCTAGTGCGGGAGGCCACGAGCAGTACTTC	CASSRPSAGGHEQYF
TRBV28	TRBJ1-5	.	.	TGTGCCAGCAGTTTAGGGGTGACAGGATGGGGGAGCAATCAGCCCCAGCATTTT	CASSLGVTGWGSNQPQHF
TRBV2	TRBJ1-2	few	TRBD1	TGTGCCAGCAAGGGACAGCTGGCTAACTATGGCTACACCTTC	CASKGQLANYGYTF
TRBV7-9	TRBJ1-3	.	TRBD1	TGTGCCACCCAGCCCTGGACAGGTGGAAACACCATATATTTT	CATQPWTGGNTIYF